The present TCR beta chain was sequenced within a study of T-cell reconstitution after alpha-beta-depleted transplantation in children (dated by TCRdb to about 2016). Describing the broader study: The study quantitatively tracked T-cell immune reconstitution after TCRalphabeta/CD19-depleted allogeneic hematopoietic cell transplantation in children using TCR repertoire profiling.

In regard to this clonotype: No antigen is known for it. Base-call qualities are not available, and no considerably larger clone is one nucleotide away.

Libraries were built with PCR. TCRdb records Illumina HiSeq 2500 as the sequencer. To normalize quantification of the TCRbeta repertoire, the TCR libraries were built with molecular barcoding that relied on unique molecular identifiers. TCRdb reprocessing: public reads trimmed at Q25 with fastp, clones called with MiXCR, in-frame beta chains kept. CDR3 protein duplicates are merged, each entry listing the most common genes and DNA. A total of roughly 500,000 distinct CDR3 sequences appear in this sample, about 17% of them only once. About 3.1% of the sample goes to the ten largest clones. This TCR derives from a human donor who donated a stem cell graft to a child with acute lymphoblastic leukemia. The sample consisted of PBMCs from the stem cell graft donor, taken from the stem cell graft.

The CDR3 region reads CASSQDETGPSTDTQYF. The base sequence is TGTGCCAGCAGCCAAGATGAAACAGGGCCTAGCACAGATACGCAGTATTTT. The sequence is built from TRBV14 and TRBJ2-3; 6 matching bases give a weak D call of TRBD1. V is clipped by 0 bases and J by 0 bases, and the sequence between their germline boundaries is 13 bases long. From cysteine to phenylalanine, the CDR3 is 17 amino acids long. The sequence is cut down to CDR3 DNA, 51 bases in frame from base 1. As encoded in the germline V gene, CDR1 is SGHDN while CDR2 is FVKESK. The reference TRBV14 and TRBJ2-3 proteins fill in what lies around the CDR3, so the full variable domain reads EAGVTQFPSHSVIEKGQTVTLRCDPISGHDNLYWYRRVMGKEIKFLLHFVKESKQDESGMPNNRFLAERTGGTYSTLKVQPAELEDSGVYFCASSQDETGPSTDTQYFGPGTRLTVL.